This TCR beta chain is drawn from a study of T cell responses to AZD1222 COVID-19 vaccine (dated by TCRdb to the early 2020s). For the wider study: AZD1222 recipients whose second dose came at about 4 weeks and those whose second dose came at about 12 weeks were combined into one group, since spike-specific TCR depth and breadth did not differ between the two schedules. Enrollment into the trials was organized by age into subgroups of 18-55, 56-69 and 70-plus years, and those subgroups contained about 150, 27 and 61 TCR-sequenced participants, respectively. TCR sequencing was performed for some 250 trial participants, of whom 207 were given two doses of AZD1222 and approximately 25 were given two doses of MenACWY control vaccine. Overall study results and their limits: The vaccine-associated CD4 TCRs covered the entire spike protein, and the dominant responses fell in regions 160-218 and 743-854. No day 14 peak-response samples were available, so repertoires were characterized only after the peak T cell response. Participants were mostly white British, with more females than males. The authors suggested clonal diversity may have been underestimated. In the small 56-69-year group, the increase in depth fell short of significance, most likely because of low power. Nearly half of unique spike-specific TCRs reportedly recognized epitopes outside regions mutated in the B.1.351 and B.1.1.7 variants. Conclusions about previously exposed vaccinees are limited, since just 5 or 6 AZD1222 recipients were seropositive for SARS-CoV-2 at baseline. Spike-specific TCR breadth and depth rose significantly after two AZD1222 doses compared with day 0 and with MenACWY recipients.

The CDR3 regions of human TCRbeta chains were analyzed by immunosequencing. The authors processed their data as follows. Repertoire TCRs were matched against a reference library of SARS-CoV-2-specific TCRs generated with the MIRA antigen-specificity platform. Breadth meant the fraction of unique TCRs that were SARS-CoV-2-associated, whereas depth meant the fraction of total T cells that were SARS-CoV-2-associated. Each spike-specific TCR was assigned to its reactive spike region and to a CD4 or CD8 class using the MIRA data. Log10-transformed breadth and depth values were compared by one-way ANOVA with Sidak's multiple comparisons tests. This is the immuneACCESS table as TCRdb keeps it, with only in-frame sequences that have V and J called. A part of the clones is gone; compared with another copy, unresolved V genes explain less than half, and the rest is unexplained. V and J calls and clone size are those listed in that table; D and trimming were worked out from the DNA. The sample table lists roughly 130,000 clones, roughly 91% of them with a count of one. The ten largest make up approximately 3% of the sample.

The junction shows trimming of 0 bases on V and 11 bases on J, plus 17 bases between the germline ends. From a lookup of the germline V gene, CDR1 and CDR2 are SGDLS and YYNGEE. The CDR3 measures 14 amino acids from cysteine to phenylalanine. Of all the DNA, just the CDR3 is kept, 42 bases in frame from base 1. In regard to this clone: There is no known antigen for this receptor. No much larger clone is present one base from it, and per-base qualities are unavailable.

The sample's time point label, decoded: baseline before first vaccination. Samples from vaccinated people were obtained from the UK trials COV001 and COV002, which included a single-blind randomized controlled phase 2/3 trial of AZD1222 (ChAdOx1 nCoV-19) in healthy adults. For TCRbeta chain sequencing, PBMC samples from trial participants were taken at day 0 and at day 28 after the second dose. The sequence is built from TRBV9 and TRBJ1-1, and TRBD1 may be the D gene, going by 5 matching bases. The receptor's source is an adult in good health. The sequencing here drew on peripheral blood, taken on day 0 of AZD1222 vaccination. The DNA sequence is given as TGTGCCAGCAGCGTAGAAGGGCAGGGCGGTCCGGCTTTCTTT. Translation gives CASSVEGQGGPAFF.